Each of the 25 T cell receptor beta chains below was sequenced from the same sample in a study of T cell responses to AZD1222 COVID-19 vaccine. The data were produced by immunoSEQ multiplex PCR, yet TCRdb's version contains in-frame clones alone and is incomplete. Altogether tens of thousands of clones are present, approximately 91% being singletons, with the ten largest covering about 20%. Sequenced here: peripheral blood, sampled on day 0 of AZD1222 vaccination. The origin of the receptors is an adult in good health.

This clone came up once. This rearrangement joins TRBV2 to TRBJ1-2, with TRBD1 as a possible D gene (6 bases). V shed 4 bases and J shed 5 bases, with 17 bases lying between them. Germline V gene sequence: CDR1 SNHLY, CDR2 FYNNEI. The CDR3 is 15 residues long. Here the CDR3 reads CASSGQVGSGYGYTF. The CDR3 DNA reads as TGTGCCAGCAGTGGACAGGTTGGATCTGGGTATGGCTACACCTTC. Drawing the rest from reference TRBV2 and TRBJ1-2, the complete variable domain is EPEVTQTPSHQVTQMGQEVILRCVPISNHLYFYWYRQILGQKVEFLVSFYNNEISEKSEIFDDQFSVERPDGSNFTLKIRSTKLEDSAMYFCASSGQVGSGYGYTFGSGTRLTVV.

V is TRBV27 and J is TRBJ1-3; D not certain. V was cut by 5 bases and J by 0 bases, with 11 bases left in between. This CDR3 has 15 residues. Germline CDR1 reads MNHEY; CDR2 reads SMNVEV (reference sequence). The CDR3 is CASSEEGYSGNTIYF. The CDR3 DNA sequence: TGTGCCAGCAGTGAAGAAGGATACTCTGGAAACACCATATATTTT.

The chain has TRBV24-1 and TRBJ1-4; D remains unclear. This CDR3 comprises 15 residues. The V gene lost 1 base and the J gene lost 8 bases, with 13 bases spanning the gap. Per the germline V gene, CDR1 is KGHDR and CDR2 is SFDVKD. The CDR3 loop reads CATSDLRSMGEKLFF. The CDR3, as DNA: TGTGCCACCAGTGATTTAAGGTCCATGGGGGAAAAACTGTTTTTT.

The rearrangement links TRBV28 to TRBJ2-7, with 7 positions matching TRBD1. Germline assignment: CDR1 MDHEN and CDR2 SYDVKM. This CDR3 contains 17 residues. After removal of 2 bases from V and 4 bases from J, the junction contained 14 bases not matched to a gene. The CDR3 loop is CASSLTVLRGRGYEQYF. In DNA form, the CDR3 reads TGTGCCAGCAGTTTAACAGTATTAAGGGGGCGCGGGTACGAGCAGTACTTC.

This clone was observed a single time. The chain recombines TRBV19 with TRBJ1-4; D remains unclear. The CDR3 length is 13 residues. CDR1 LNHDA and CDR2 SQIVND come from the germline V gene (reference sequence). Trimming removed 5 bases at V and 7 bases at J, with 11 bases between. In DNA form, the CDR3 reads TGTGCCAGTAGTTTTTTCCGGGGTGAAAAACTGTTTTTT. It specifies CASSFFRGEKLFF.

This clone was observed a single time. This chain joins TRBV18 and TRBJ1-5; TRBD1 aligns across 9 bases. CDR3 length: 15 residues. J lost 7 bases, V lost 3 bases, and 7 bases had no gene match. The V gene's germline CDR1 is KGHSH and CDR2 LQKENI. The CDR3: CASSPGTGTVQPQHF. CDR3 DNA: TGTGCCAGCTCACCTGGGACAGGGACGGTCCAGCCCCAGCATTTT.

The gene calls are TRBV6-1 and TRBJ1-6; 7 bases are a match to TRBD1. With V trimmed by 3 bases and J by 10 bases, 9 bases remained unmatched. The CDR3 covers 15 residues. The germline V gene encodes CDR1 MNHNS and CDR2 SASEGT. CDR3 region: CASSEAGGGRSPLHF. The CDR3 nucleotides are TGTGCCAGCAGTGAGGCAGGGGGGGGTCGATCACCCCTCCACTTT.

The chain couples TRBV18 to TRBJ2-6; no reliable D call. Trimming took off 4 bases at V and 2 bases at J, with 15 bases between the two ends. CDR1 KGHSH and CDR2 LQKENI come from the germline V gene. The CDR3 loop spans 17 amino acids. The chain's CDR3 is CASSLMGLGAGANVLTF. The CDR3 DNA is TGTGCCAGCTCACTCATGGGGTTGGGCGCTGGGGCCAACGTCCTGACTTTC.

This chain joins TRBV19 and TRBJ1-4, with a possible D match to TRBD1 (5 bases). CDR3 length: 16 amino acids. With 6 bases removed from V and 0 bases from J, the gap between germline ends came to 14 bases. CDR1 is LNHDA, CDR2 SQIVND, per germline (reference sequence). In DNA form, the CDR3 reads TGTGCCAGTAGCACCGTGGGGGGTGCAACTAATGAAAAACTGTTTTTT. It yields the protein CASSTVGGATNEKLFF.

The V gene is TRBV7-3, the J gene TRBJ1-1; possible D gene TRBD1, 5 bases. The CDR3 runs to 15 residues. Germline values: CDR1 SGHTA, CDR2 FQGTGA. Between the trimmed V and J ends, which lost 5 bases and 3 bases, there was a span of 16 bases. The CDR3 coding sequence is TGTGCCAGCAGCCCTTTTGGCGGGGCGGACACTGAAGCTTTCTTT. This gives the protein CASSPFGGADTEAFF.

J is TRBJ1-1 and V is TRBV5-1; D call uncertain. CDR3 length: 14 residues. The germline V and J ends were trimmed by 1 base and 1 base, with 8 bases remaining between them. CDR1 is SGHRS and CDR2 is YFSETQ in the germline V gene. CDR3 residues: CASSLTPPNTEAFF. DNA of the CDR3: TGCGCCAGCAGCTTGACGCCACCGAACACTGAAGCTTTCTTT.

The chain combines TRBV29-1 with TRBJ2-2, with 7 bases aligning to TRBD1. This CDR3 is 14 amino acids long. The V segment lost 4 bases and the J segment 4 bases; nucleotides outside the gene matches: 6. In germline, CDR1 is SQVTM, CDR2 ANQGSEA. CDR3 region: CSVVLGTVTGELFF. The DNA of the CDR3 is TGCAGCGTTGTACTCGGGACAGTCACCGGGGAGCTGTTTTTT.

This chain joins TRBV29-1 and TRBJ2-7, with TRBD1 matching 10 bases. V trimming: 6 bases; J trimming: 7 bases; junction bases outside the gene matches: 6. CDR1 is SQVTM, CDR2 ANQGSEA, per germline. The CDR3 contains 12 residues. CDR3 region: CSVGQGLGEQYF. The CDR3 DNA sequence: TGCAGCGTGGGACAGGGGCTAGGTGAGCAGTACTTC.

The chain has TRBV4-1 and TRBJ1-6; D call uncertain. The length of the CDR3 is 15 residues. Trimming took off 4 bases at V and 0 bases at J, with 7 bases between the two ends. Germline CDR1 reads MGHRA; CDR2 reads YSYEKL. CDR3 in amino acids: CASSLESSYNSPLHF. CDR3 nucleotides: TGCGCCAGCAGCCTTGAGAGCTCCTATAATTCACCCCTCCACTTT.

The rearrangement joins TRBV6-5 to TRBJ1-6, with a possible D match to TRBD1 (6 bases). In germline, CDR1 is MNHEY, CDR2 SVGAGI. With 10 bases removed from V and 7 bases from J, the gap between germline ends came to 20 bases. This CDR3 spans 15 amino acids. CDR3 sequence reads: CATSGGRVSNSPLHF. The CDR3 region has the DNA TGTGCCACCTCGGGGGGCCGCGTTTCCAATTCACCCCTCCACTTT.

V gene TRBV4-2 combines with J gene TRBJ1-2, with D perhaps TRBD1 (6 bases). The V and J ends lost 0 bases and 2 bases respectively, with 13 bases between them. The CDR3 is 16 residues long. In germline, CDR1 is LGHNA, CDR2 YNFKEQ. This chain's CDR3 is CASSQDVRDTNYGYTF. The DNA for the CDR3 is TGTGCCAGCAGCCAAGATGTTAGGGACACCAACTATGGCTACACCTTC.

V gene TRBV19 combines with J gene TRBJ2-2, with D perhaps TRBD1 or TRBD2 (5 bases each). The germline gives CDR1 LNHDA, CDR2 SQIVND (reference sequence). The V end was cut by 5 bases, the J end by 3 bases, with 16 bases between. The CDR3 spans 16 residues. The CDR3 sequence is CASSSSTGPDTGELFF. The CDR3 DNA follows: TGTGCCAGTAGTTCCTCGACGGGGCCTGACACCGGGGAGCTGTTTTTT.

This chain connects TRBV11-3 to TRBJ1-4; D uncertain. Germline loops: CDR1 SGHNT, CDR2 YENEEA. The CDR3 is 18 amino acids. V was pared by 1 base and J by 6 bases, with 21 bases between. CDR3 amino acids: CASSLAIESGKKDEKLFF. The CDR3 bases are TGTGCCAGCAGCTTAGCAATCGAATCAGGAAAGAAGGATGAAAAACTGTTTTTT.

V and J are TRBV5-4 and TRBJ1-1; D is uncertain. Germline values: CDR1 SGHNT, CDR2 YYREEE (reference sequence). V lost 4 bases, J lost 8 bases, and 9 bases lay in between. CDR3 length: 11 amino acids. The CDR3 DNA reads TGTGCCAGCAGCATGAATCGGGAAGCTTTCTTT. Translated: CASSMNREAFF.

The chain combines TRBV10-3 with TRBJ1-2; 7 nucleotides match TRBD1. Germline-derived CDR1 and CDR2 are ENHRY and SYGVKD. The CDR3 loop spans 14 amino acids. Losses at the gene ends were 8 bases for V and 4 bases for J; bases not matched to a gene: 10. The CDR3 region has the DNA TGTGCCATCGGGGACAGCCGGAACACCTATGGCTACACCTTC. It codes for CAIGDSRNTYGYTF.

J is TRBJ2-7 and V is TRBV7-9; the D gene is possibly TRBD2 (5 bases). Trimming removed 3 bases from V and 2 bases from J, with 5 bases in between. The CDR3 is 12 amino acids. Germline V gene lookup returns CDR1 SEHNR and CDR2 FQNEAQ (reference sequence). The CDR3 reads CASSFGTYEQYF. Written as DNA, the CDR3 is TGTGCCAGCAGCTTCGGGACCTACGAGCAGTACTTC.

This sequence joins TRBV27 and TRBJ1-5, with D perhaps matching TRBD1 (5 bases). The germline V gene has CDR1 MNHEY and CDR2 SMNVEV (reference sequence). Trimming left V 4 bases short and J 4 bases short, with 14 bases between. CDR3 size: 15 residues. CDR3 coding DNA: TGTGCCAGCAGTTCTTACGACAGTGTTAATCAGCCCCAGCATTTT. Residues: CASSSYDSVNQPQHF.

This chain links TRBV6-1 with TRBJ2-2; TRBD1 matches 10 bases. Germline V gives CDR1 MNHNS, CDR2 SASEGT. V lost 8 bases and J lost 6; bases outside the gene matches: 3. The CDR3 consists of 13 residues. The CDR3 DNA sequence: TGTGCCAGCGAGGACAGGGGGGCCGGGGAGCTGTTTTTT. The encoded protein is CASEDRGAGELFF.

The V gene is TRBV7-2, the J gene TRBJ2-5, with 8 bases fitting TRBD2. Germline V gene data show CDR1 as SGHTA and CDR2 as FQGNSA. The length of the CDR3 is 14 residues. Germline trimming cut 10 bases from V and 1 base from J; bases unmatched to any gene: 8. CDR3 residues: CATSGGGSQETQYF. The CDR3, as DNA: TGTGCCACCTCCGGGGGGGGGAGCCAAGAGACCCAGTACTTC. The entire variable domain, with the rest obtained from reference TRBV7-2 and TRBJ2-5, is as follows: GAGVSQSPSNKVTEKGKDVELRCDPISGHTALYWYRQSLGQGLEFLIYFQGNSAPDKSGLPSDRFSAERTGGSVSTLTIQRTQQEDSAVYLCATSGGGSQETQYFGPGTRLLVL.

The V gene is TRBV9, the J gene TRBJ1-4; tentative D call: TRBD1 (5 bases). Germline lookup yields CDR1 SGDLS and CDR2 YYNGEE. The CDR3 consists of 14 residues. V lost 0 bases to trimming and J lost 5 bases, with 8 bases between them. The CDR3 spells CASSVGQWNEKLFF. The CDR3 region has the DNA TGTGCCAGCAGCGTAGGACAGTGGAATGAAAAACTGTTTTTT.